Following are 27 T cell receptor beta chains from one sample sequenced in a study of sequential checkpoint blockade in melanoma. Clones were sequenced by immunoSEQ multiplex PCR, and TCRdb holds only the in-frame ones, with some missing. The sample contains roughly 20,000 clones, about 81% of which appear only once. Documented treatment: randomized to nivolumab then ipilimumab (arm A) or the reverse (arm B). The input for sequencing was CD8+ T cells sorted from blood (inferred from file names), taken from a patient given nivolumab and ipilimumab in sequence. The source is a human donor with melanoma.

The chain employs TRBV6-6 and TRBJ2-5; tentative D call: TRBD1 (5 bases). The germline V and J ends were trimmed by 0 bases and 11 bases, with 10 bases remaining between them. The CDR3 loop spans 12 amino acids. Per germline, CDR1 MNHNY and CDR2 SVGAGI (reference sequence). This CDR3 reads CASSYSGVEQYF. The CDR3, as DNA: TGTGCCAGCAGTTACTCAGGGGTTGAGCAGTACTTC.

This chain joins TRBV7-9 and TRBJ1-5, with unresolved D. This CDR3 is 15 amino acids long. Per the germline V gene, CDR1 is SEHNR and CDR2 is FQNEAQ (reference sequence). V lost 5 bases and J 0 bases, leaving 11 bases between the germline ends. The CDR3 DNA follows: TGTGCCAGCAGCCCAAGTCCAGATAGCAATCAGCCCCAGCATTTT. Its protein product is CASSPSPDSNQPQHF.

CDR3 loop: CASREGHGYTF. The CDR3 region has the DNA TGTGCCAGCAGGGAGGGCCATGGCTACACCTTC. The rearrangement uses TRBV2 and TRBJ1-2; D gene unclear. There are 11 residues in the CDR3. Trimming stripped 6 bases from V and 6 bases from J, with 8 bases between. Germline values: CDR1 SNHLY, CDR2 FYNNEI.

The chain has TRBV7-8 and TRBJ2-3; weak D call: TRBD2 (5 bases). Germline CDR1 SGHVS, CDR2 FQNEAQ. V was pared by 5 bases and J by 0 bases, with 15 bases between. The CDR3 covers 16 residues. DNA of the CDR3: TGTGCCAGCAGCCCCTGGTCGGGGAGAAGCACAGATACGCAGTATTTT. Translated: CASSPWSGRSTDTQYF.

CDR3 coding DNA: TGTGCCAGCCGTGGGGAGGGGTATGGCTACACCTTC. Translation: CASRGEGYGYTF. V and J are TRBV6-1 and TRBJ1-2; D perhaps matches TRBD1 (5 bases). The CDR3 is made up of 12 amino acids. The V and J ends lost 8 bases and 5 bases respectively, with 12 bases between them. Germline V CDR1 and CDR2: MNHNS, SASEGT.

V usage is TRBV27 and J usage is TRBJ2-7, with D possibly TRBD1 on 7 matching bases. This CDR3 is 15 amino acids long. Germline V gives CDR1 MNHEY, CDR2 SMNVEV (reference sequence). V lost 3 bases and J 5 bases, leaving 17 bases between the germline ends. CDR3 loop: CASSLDLRGEDEQYF. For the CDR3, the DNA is TGTGCCAGCAGTTTGGATCTCAGGGGGGAAGACGAGCAGTACTTC.

CDR3 residues: CASSSPGQTEAFF. The CDR3 DNA reads TGTGCCAGCAGTTCCCCGGGACAGACTGAAGCTTTCTTT. The rearrangement uses TRBV6-6 and TRBJ1-1; 7 bases are a match to TRBD1. V gave up 4 bases and J gave up 5 bases; unmatched junction bases: 4. Germline V gene lookup returns CDR1 MNHNY and CDR2 SVGAGI (reference sequence). CDR3 length: 13 amino acids.

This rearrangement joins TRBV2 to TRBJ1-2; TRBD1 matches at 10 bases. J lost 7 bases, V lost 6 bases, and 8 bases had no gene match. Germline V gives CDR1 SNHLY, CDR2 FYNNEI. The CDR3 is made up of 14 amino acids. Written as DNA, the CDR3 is TGTGCCAGCAGCGAGGTGGGACAGGGGTTTGGCTACACCTTC. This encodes CASSEVGQGFGYTF.

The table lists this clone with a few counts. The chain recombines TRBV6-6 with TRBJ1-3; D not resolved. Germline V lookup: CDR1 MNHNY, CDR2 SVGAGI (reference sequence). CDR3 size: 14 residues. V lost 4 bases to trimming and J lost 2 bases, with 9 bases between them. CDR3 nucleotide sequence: TGTGCCAGCAGTTCCCAAAGCACTGGAAACACCATATATTTT. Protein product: CASSSQSTGNTIYF.

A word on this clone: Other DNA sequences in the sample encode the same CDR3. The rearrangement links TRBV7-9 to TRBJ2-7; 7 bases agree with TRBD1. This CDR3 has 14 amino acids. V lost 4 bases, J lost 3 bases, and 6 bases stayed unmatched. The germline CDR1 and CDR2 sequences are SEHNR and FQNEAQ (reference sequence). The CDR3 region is CASSSPDRDYEQYF. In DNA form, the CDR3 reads TGTGCCAGCAGCTCCCCCGACAGGGACTACGAGCAGTACTTC.

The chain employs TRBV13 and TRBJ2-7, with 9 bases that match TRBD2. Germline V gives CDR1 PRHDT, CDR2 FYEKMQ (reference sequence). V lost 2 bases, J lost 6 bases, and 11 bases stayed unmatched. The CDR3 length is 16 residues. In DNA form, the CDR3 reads TGTGCCAGCAGCTTATTAGCGGGGGACCCCCAGGGCGAGCAGTACTTC. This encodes CASSLLAGDPQGEQYF.

The CDR3 loop reads CASSGARGRNSYEQYF. The CDR3 DNA follows: TGTGCCAGCAGTGGGGCAAGGGGGCGGAATTCCTACGAGCAGTACTTC. The rearrangement links TRBV27 to TRBJ2-7, with 7 positions matching TRBD1. The ends lost 5 bases at V and 1 base at J; junction bases unmatched: 11. Germline V lookup: CDR1 MNHEY, CDR2 SMNVEV (reference sequence). This CDR3 contains 16 residues.

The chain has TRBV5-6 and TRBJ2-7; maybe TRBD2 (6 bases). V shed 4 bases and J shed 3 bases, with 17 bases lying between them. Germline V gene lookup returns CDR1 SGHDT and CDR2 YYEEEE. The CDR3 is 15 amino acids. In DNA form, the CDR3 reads TGTGCCAGCAGCCTTCGCAGGGACTCATTCTACGAGCAGTACTTC. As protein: CASSLRRDSFYEQYF.

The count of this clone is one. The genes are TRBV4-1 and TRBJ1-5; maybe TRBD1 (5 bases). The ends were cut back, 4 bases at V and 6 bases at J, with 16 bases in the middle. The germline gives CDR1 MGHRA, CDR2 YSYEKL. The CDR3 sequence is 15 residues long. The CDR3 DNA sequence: TGCGCCAGCAGCCTCGATGTCGGGGGGACTCAGCCCCAGCATTTT. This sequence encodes CASSLDVGGTQPQHF.

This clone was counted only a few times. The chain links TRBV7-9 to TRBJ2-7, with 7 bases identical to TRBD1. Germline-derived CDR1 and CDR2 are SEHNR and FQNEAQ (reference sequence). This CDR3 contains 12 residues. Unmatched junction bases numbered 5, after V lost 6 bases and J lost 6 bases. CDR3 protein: CASSRGGLEQYF. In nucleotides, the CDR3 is TGTGCCAGCAGTAGAGGGGGCCTCGAGCAGTACTTC.

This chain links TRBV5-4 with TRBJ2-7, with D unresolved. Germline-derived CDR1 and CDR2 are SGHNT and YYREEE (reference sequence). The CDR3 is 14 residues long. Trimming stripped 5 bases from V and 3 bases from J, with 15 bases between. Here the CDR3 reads CASRHRFSDYEQYF. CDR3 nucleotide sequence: TGTGCCAGCAGGCACAGATTCTCGGACTACGAGCAGTACTTC.

The CDR3 nucleotides read TGTGCCAGCAGCGTAGAGGGGGCGCCCTACAATGAGCAGTTCTTC. It encodes CASSVEGAPYNEQFF. V and J are TRBV7-9 and TRBJ2-1; 7 bases are shared with TRBD1. V lost 5 bases, J lost 2 bases, and 6 bases stayed unmatched. Per the germline V gene, CDR1 is SEHNR and CDR2 is FQNEAQ (reference sequence). The CDR3 runs 15 residues.

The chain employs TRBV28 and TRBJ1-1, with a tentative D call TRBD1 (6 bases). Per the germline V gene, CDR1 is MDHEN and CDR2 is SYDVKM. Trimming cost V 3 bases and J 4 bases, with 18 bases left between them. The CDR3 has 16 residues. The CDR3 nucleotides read TGTGCCAGCAGTTTGGGCCCCGCGGGCAGGGGCACTGAAGCTTTCTTT. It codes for CASSLGPAGRGTEAFF. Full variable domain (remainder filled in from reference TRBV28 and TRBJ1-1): DVKVTQSSRYLVKRTGEKVFLECVQDMDHENMFWYRQDPGLGLRLIYFSYDVKMKEKGDIPEGYSVSREKKERFSLILESASTNQTSMYLCASSLGPAGRGTEAFFGQGTRLTVV.

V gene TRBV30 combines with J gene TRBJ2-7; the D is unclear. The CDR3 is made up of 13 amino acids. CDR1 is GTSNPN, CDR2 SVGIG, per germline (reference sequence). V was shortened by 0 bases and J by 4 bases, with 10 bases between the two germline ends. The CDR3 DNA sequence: TGTGCCTGGAGTGTATCAGCGTCGTACGAGCAGTACTTC. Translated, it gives CAWSVSASYEQYF.

The CDR3 DNA reads as TGTGCCAGTAGTATAGATCTGACAGCTGCTGTCGCCCCCTATGGCTACACCTTC. It is translated as CASSIDLTAAVAPYGYTF. The chain joins TRBV19 to TRBJ1-2, with D tentatively TRBD1 (5 bases). V was clipped by 0 bases and J by 4 bases, with 21 bases between them. CDR3 length: 18 residues. Germline CDR1 and CDR2: LNHDA and SQIVND (reference sequence).

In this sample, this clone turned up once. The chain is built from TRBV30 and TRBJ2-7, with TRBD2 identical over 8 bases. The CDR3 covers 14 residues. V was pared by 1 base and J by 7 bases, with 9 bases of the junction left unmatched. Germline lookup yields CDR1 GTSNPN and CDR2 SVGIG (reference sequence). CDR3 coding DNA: TGTGCCTGGAGTGCCCAGCGGGAGATTCGTGAGCAGTACTTC. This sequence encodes CAWSAQREIREQYF.

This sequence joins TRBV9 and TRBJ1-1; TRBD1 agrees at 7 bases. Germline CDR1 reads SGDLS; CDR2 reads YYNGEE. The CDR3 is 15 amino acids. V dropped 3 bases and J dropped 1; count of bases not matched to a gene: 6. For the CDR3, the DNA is TGTGCCAGCAGCGCAACAGGGGCGGGGAACACTGAAGCTTTCTTT. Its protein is CASSATGAGNTEAFF.

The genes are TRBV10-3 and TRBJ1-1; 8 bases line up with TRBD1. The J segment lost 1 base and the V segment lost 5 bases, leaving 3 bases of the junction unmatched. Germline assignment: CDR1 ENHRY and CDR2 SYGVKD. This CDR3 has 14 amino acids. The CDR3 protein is CAISPRGRNTEAFF. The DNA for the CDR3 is TGTGCCATCAGTCCCAGGGGGCGGAACACTGAAGCTTTCTTT.

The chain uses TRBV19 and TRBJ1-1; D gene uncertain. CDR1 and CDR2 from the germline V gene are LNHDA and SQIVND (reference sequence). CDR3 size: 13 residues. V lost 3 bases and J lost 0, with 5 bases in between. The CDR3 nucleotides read TGTGCCAGTAGTATGAGCATGAACACTGAAGCTTTCTTT. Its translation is CASSMSMNTEAFF.

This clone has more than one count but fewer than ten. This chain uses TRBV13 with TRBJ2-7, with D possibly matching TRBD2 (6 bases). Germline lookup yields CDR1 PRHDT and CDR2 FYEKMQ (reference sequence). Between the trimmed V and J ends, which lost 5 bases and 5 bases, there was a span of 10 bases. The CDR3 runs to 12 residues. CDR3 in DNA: TGTGCCAGCAGCACTAGCAGCGACGAGCAGTACTTC. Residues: CASSTSSDEQYF.

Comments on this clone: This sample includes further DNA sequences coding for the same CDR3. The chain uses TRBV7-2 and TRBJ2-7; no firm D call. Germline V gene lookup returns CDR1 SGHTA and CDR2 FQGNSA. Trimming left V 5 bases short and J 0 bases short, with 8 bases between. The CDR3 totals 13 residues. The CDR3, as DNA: TGTGCCAGCAGCCCAGAGGACTCCTACGAGCAGTACTTC. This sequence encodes CASSPEDSYEQYF.

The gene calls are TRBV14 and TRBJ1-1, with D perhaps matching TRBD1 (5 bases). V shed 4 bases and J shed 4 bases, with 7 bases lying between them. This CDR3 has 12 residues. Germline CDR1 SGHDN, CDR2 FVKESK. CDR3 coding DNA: TGTGCCAGCAGCCCGGGGGGCACTGAAGCTTTCTTT. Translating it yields CASSPGGTEAFF. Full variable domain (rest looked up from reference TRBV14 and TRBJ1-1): EAGVTQFPSHSVIEKGQTVTLRCDPISGHDNLYWYRRVMGKEIKFLLHFVKESKQDESGMPNNRFLAERTGGTYSTLKVQPAELEDSGVYFCASSPGGTEAFFGQGTRLTVV.